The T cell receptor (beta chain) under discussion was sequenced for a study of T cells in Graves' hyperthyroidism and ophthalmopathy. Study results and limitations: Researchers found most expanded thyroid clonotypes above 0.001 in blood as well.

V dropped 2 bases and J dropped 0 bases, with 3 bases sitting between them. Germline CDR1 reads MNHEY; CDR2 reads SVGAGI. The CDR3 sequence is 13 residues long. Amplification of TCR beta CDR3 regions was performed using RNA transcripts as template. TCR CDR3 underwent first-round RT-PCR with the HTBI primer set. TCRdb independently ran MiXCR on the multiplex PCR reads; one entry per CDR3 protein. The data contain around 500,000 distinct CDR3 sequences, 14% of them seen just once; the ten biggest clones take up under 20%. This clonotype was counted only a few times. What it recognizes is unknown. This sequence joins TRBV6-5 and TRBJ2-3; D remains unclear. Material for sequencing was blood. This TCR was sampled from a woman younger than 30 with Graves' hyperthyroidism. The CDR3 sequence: CASSYTSTDTQYF. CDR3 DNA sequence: TGTGCCAGCAGTTACACAAGCACAGATACGCAGTATTTT.